This T cell receptor beta chain was retrieved from a study of vaccination and CD4 T cells after COVID-19. Overall study: The cells were exposed to overlapping spike peptides originating from SARS-CoV-2, HCoV-NL63, HCoV-OC43 and HCoV-229E for stimulation.

Cultured CD4+ T-cell DNA underwent Oncomine TCR Beta short-read sequencing. Genomic DNA extraction was carried out from cultured CD4+ T cells. TCRdb re-called the PCR reads with MiXCR, one entry per CDR3 protein. The sample has roughly 20,000 distinct CDR3 sequences, roughly 40% seen once. Treatment meaning: roughly 10-day PBMC culture with coronavirus spike peptide pools or control peptides (ViraFEST assay). ViraFEST relied on peptide pools to expand antigen-specific T cells; the TCRs were sequenced afterward. The authors cultured 2 million or so PBMCs per well with around 10 IU/ml IL-2 and roughly 9.3 ug/ml peptide pools. The CDR3 extends over 14 amino acids. V was pared by 1 base and J by 6 bases, with 12 bases between. Germline loops: CDR1 SEHNR, CDR2 FQNEAQ (reference sequence). The table lists this clonotype with a few counts. Its specificity is unknown.

The rearrangement links TRBV7-9 to TRBJ1-2, with D possibly matching TRBD1 (6 bases). Sequenced here: CD4+ T cells from blood, cultured in vitro, sampled after SARS-CoV-2 vaccination. This TCR came from a human donor who had recovered from COVID-19. CDR3 region: CASSLVTGPHGYTF. For the CDR3, the DNA is TGTGCCAGCAGCTTAGTTACAGGGCCCCATGGCTACACCTTC.